The sequence of this TCR beta chain was determined in a study of control samples from healthy donors and cancer patients (dated by TCRdb to the early 2020s). Worth noting for this clone: No cognate antigen has been identified for it. No much larger clone exists at a distance of one base, and base qualities are not known.

Clipping removes 0 bases from V and 0 bases from J, with 9 as the unmatched junction base count. Inclusive of the bounding cysteine and phenylalanine, the CDR3 is 20 residues long. The sequence is cut down to CDR3 DNA, 60 bases in frame from base 1. The method was the immunoSEQ multiplex PCR assay. This immuneACCESS table, as held by TCRdb, lists in-frame sequences with V and J called but not all clones. Of the missing ones, under half trace to an unresolved V gene in checked studies; the others have no known cause. The sample table holds 100,000 to 150,000 clones, of which 70% to 90% were seen once. The ten most abundant clones make up around 3% of the sample.

This chain is built from TRBV23-1 and TRBJ2-1; TRBD2 matches 12 bases in the middle. TRBV23-1 qualifies as an ORF whose function is uncertain. The sequencing input was blood. This TCR was recovered from a man over 45 in good health. The CDR3 region reads CASSQSSLAGGALSYNEQFF. In nucleotide form, the sequence is TGCGCCAGCAGTCAATCAAGTCTAGCGGGGGGGGCCCTCTCCTACAATGAGCAGTTCTTC.